This T cell receptor (beta chain) was sequenced for a study of PD-L1 blockade in urothelial cancer. About the research overall: Patients with male sex and bladder-origin urothelial cancer accounted for about 90% of the 29 enrolled. Blood was tested 3 weeks (second dose) and 6 weeks into treatment.

Assay used: immunoSEQ multiplex PCR; TCRdb lists only in-frame clones, some missing. Here the sample spans tens of thousands of clones, 85% being singletons. Regarding time point: peripheral blood 6 weeks after treatment start. Trimming removed 3 bases from V and 3 bases from J, with 15 bases in between. The CDR3 contains 16 residues. Germline CDR1 is MRHNA and CDR2 is SNTAGT. This clonotype was sampled from a man between 65 and 79 years old with urothelial cancer. The sequences come from PBMCs, collected around atezolizumab (anti-PD-L1) treatment. The chain joins TRBV6-4 to TRBJ2-1; D might be TRBD2 (5 bases). The CDR3 sequence: CASSEQIEGLYNEQFF. Here the CDR3 DNA reads TGTGCCAGCAGTGAACAAATCGAAGGACTCTACAATGAGCAGTTCTTC.